Following are 27 T cell receptor beta chains from one sample sequenced in a study of Graves' ophthalmopathy and Graves' hyperthyroidism. Amplified TCR beta CDR3 regions were obtained using RNA transcripts as template. HTBI primers were used in a first-round RT-PCR, which preceded a second-round multiplex PCR. TCRdb ran MiXCR on the multiplex PCR reads and lists one entry per CDR3 protein. The sample holds over 500,000 distinct CDR3 sequences, approximately 22% seen once. Specimen: peripheral blood. These receptors were collected from a woman aged 18-29 years with stable Graves' hyperthyroidism. Some clones in this sample may be carry-over from other donors' samples.

In its sample, this clonotype was seen once. The V gene is TRBV4-2, the J gene TRBJ2-2; 7 positions agree with TRBD1. Trimming removed 5 bases from V and 1 base from J; junction bases left unmatched: 7. The CDR3 is made up of 16 amino acids. Germline CDR1 reads LGHNA; CDR2 reads YNFKEQ. Here the CDR3 reads CASSSSGTVNTGELFF. The DNA of the CDR3 is TGTGCCAGCAGCTCCTCCGGGACAGTGAACACCGGGGAGCTGTTTTTT.

This clonotype has a count of ten or more. The junction departs from the called germline gene at one end, perhaps through a read error. The V call is TRBV12-3 or TRBV12-4, the J call TRBJ1-1; weak D call: TRBD1 (6 bases). The CDR3 spans 12 residues. The CDR3 here is CAGSFDRRWAFF. In DNA, the CDR3 is TGTGCCGGCAGTTTCGACAGGCGATGGGCTTTCTTT.

The genes are TRBV11-2 and TRBJ2-7, with 10 bases fitting TRBD1. Losses at the gene ends were 5 bases for V and 4 bases for J; bases not matched to a gene: 11. The CDR3 spans 16 residues. Germline values: CDR1 SGHAT, CDR2 FQNNGV. The CDR3 loop reads CASSPPGQGNEYEQYF. As DNA, the CDR3 is TGTGCCAGCAGCCCCCCGGGACAGGGGAATGAATACGAGCAGTACTTC.

The V and J genes are TRBV5-1 and TRBJ2-5, with TRBD2 identical over 7 bases. CDR3 length: 14 amino acids. The V gene's germline CDR1 is SGHRS and CDR2 YFSETQ. The V and J ends lost 3 bases and 3 bases, in that order; junction bases with no gene match: 5. CDR3 sequence reads: CASSWGTTEETQYF. The CDR3 DNA is TGCGCCAGCAGCTGGGGGACTACCGAAGAGACCCAGTACTTC.

This clonotype has a count of ten or more. The CDR3 DNA follows: TGTGCCAGCAGGCAGGGGGACTATGGCTACACCTTC. This codes for CASRQGDYGYTF. The chain recombines TRBV12-3 or TRBV12-4 with TRBJ1-2; 7 bases match TRBD1. With V trimmed by 6 bases and J by 3 bases, 1 base remained unmatched. The CDR3 spans 12 residues.

The CDR3 loop is CAWTYVGTKNIQYF. CDR3 DNA: TGTGCCTGGACTTACGTGGGAACGAAAAACATTCAGTACTTC. The J gene is TRBJ2-4, the V gene TRBV30; D unclear. Germline assignment: CDR1 GTSNPN and CDR2 SVGIG (reference sequence). Trimming took off 4 bases at V and 4 bases at J, with 14 bases between the two ends. The CDR3 extends over 14 amino acids. Together with reference TRBV30 and TRBJ2-4, the CDR3 gives the full variable domain: SQTIHQWPATLVQPVGSPLSLECTVEGTSNPNLYWYRQAAGRGLQLLFYSVGIGQISSEVPQNLSASRPQDRQFILSSKKLLLSDSGFYLCAWTYVGTKNIQYFGAGTRLSVL.

This clonotype was observed a few times. The V and J genes are TRBV6-1 and TRBJ2-7, with D perhaps TRBD1 (5 bases). The length of the CDR3 is 13 residues. V lost 3 bases, J lost 6 bases, and 12 bases lay in between. Germline-derived CDR1 and CDR2 are MNHNS and SASEGT. This chain's CDR3 is CASSDQGTGEQYF. The CDR3 DNA follows: TGTGCCAGCAGTGATCAGGGTACGGGCGAGCAGTACTTC.

This clonotype occurred a few times. This chain links TRBV12-3 or TRBV12-4 with TRBJ1-2, with 9 bases identical to TRBD1. The V and J ends lost 6 bases and 5 bases, in that order; junction bases with no gene match: 16. CDR3 length: 17 residues. This CDR3 reads CASSLPIPGQGRYGYTF. In nucleotides, the CDR3 is TGTGCCAGCAGCCTACCAATTCCGGGACAGGGCCGTTATGGCTACACCTTC.

The chain recombines TRBV6-5 with TRBJ2-7, with D perhaps assigned TRBD1 or TRBD2 (5 bases each). Germline CDR1 MNHEY, CDR2 SVGAGI. The germline V and J ends were trimmed by 4 bases and 12 bases, with 22 bases remaining between them. This CDR3 is built from 14 residues. This chain's CDR3 is CASSLGTQTPLWYF. The CDR3 bases are TGTGCCAGCAGTTTGGGGACGCAAACCCCCCTCTGGTACTTC.

The chain joins TRBV29-1 to TRBJ2-5, with D perhaps matching TRBD1 or TRBD2 (5 bases each). Germline V CDR1 and CDR2: SQVTM, ANQGSEA. Trimming removed 7 bases at V and 2 bases at J, with 14 bases between. CDR3 length equals 13 residues. The CDR3 here is CSARDLRQETQYF. The CDR3 nucleotides are TGCAGCGCCCGGGACCTAAGACAAGAGACCCAGTACTTC. Full variable domain (rest looked up from reference TRBV29-1 and TRBJ2-5): SAVISQKPSRDICQRGTSLTIQCQVDSQVTMMFWYRQQPGQSLTLIATANQGSEATYESGFVIDKFPISRPNLTFSTLTVSNMSPEDSSIYLCSARDLRQETQYFGPGTRLLVL.

In its sample, this clonotype was seen many times. This chain links TRBV12-3 or TRBV12-4 with TRBJ1-6; 9 positions agree with TRBD1. The CDR3 covers 16 residues. Trimming removed 6 bases from V and 0 bases from J; junction bases left unmatched: 3. This CDR3 reads CASRTGGGSYNSPLHF. The CDR3 DNA reads TGTGCCAGCAGGACAGGGGGAGGCTCCTATAATTCACCCCTCCACTTT.

The sample holds a few counts of this clonotype. V usage is TRBV6-1 and J usage is TRBJ1-2; 7 bases map to TRBD1. With V trimmed by 5 bases and J by 5 bases, 8 bases remained unmatched. Germline V gene sequence: CDR1 MNHNS, CDR2 SASEGT. CDR3 size: 14 residues. CDR3 region: CASSPLQGTYGYTF. The CDR3, as DNA: TGTGCCAGCAGTCCCTTACAGGGGACTTATGGCTACACCTTC.

This clonotype has ten or more counts. The chain joins TRBV19 to TRBJ1-5, with a weak D call TRBD1 (6 bases). The CDR3 contains 17 residues. Germline CDR1 is LNHDA and CDR2 is SQIVND (reference sequence). V was clipped by 3 bases and J by 7 bases, with 22 bases between them. CDR3 in amino acids: CASSMGVAGGVGQPQHF. DNA for the CDR3: TGTGCCAGTAGTATGGGGGTCGCGGGGGGCGTAGGCCAGCCCCAGCATTTT. Looking up the rest from reference TRBV19 and TRBJ1-5 gives the full variable domain: DGGITQSPKYLFRKEGQNVTLSCEQNLNHDAMYWYRQDPGQGLRLIYYSQIVNDFQKGDIAEGYSVSREKKESFPLTVTSAQKNPTAFYLCASSMGVAGGVGQPQHFGDGTRLSIL.

CDR3 sequence: CSALTSGSSYEQYF. CDR3 nucleotides: TGCAGTGCTTTGACTAGCGGGAGCTCCTACGAGCAGTACTTC. The chain couples TRBV20-1 to TRBJ2-7; TRBD2 aligns across 12 bases. J lost 0 bases, V lost 5 bases, and 2 bases had no gene match. Germline CDR1 reads DFQATT; CDR2 reads SNEGSKA (reference sequence). The CDR3 covers 14 residues.

This clonotype showed up just a few times. The gene calls are TRBV18 and TRBJ1-2, with 7 bases matching TRBD1. Per the germline V gene, CDR1 is KGHSH and CDR2 is LQKENI. The CDR3 contains 15 residues. The V gene end was trimmed by 3 bases and the J gene end by 8 bases; junction bases not matched to a gene: 12. CDR3 bases: TGTGCCAGCTCACCCGCAACAGGGGCCGTTCAAGGCTACACCTTC. Protein sequence: CASSPATGAVQGYTF.

J is TRBJ2-5 and V is TRBV3-1, with D perhaps assigned TRBD1 or TRBD2 (5 bases each). CDR3 length: 14 amino acids. The V gene's germline CDR1 is LGHDT and CDR2 YNNKEL (reference sequence). V lost 7 bases and J lost 2, with 14 bases in between. Written as DNA, the CDR3 is TGTGCCAGCAAGAGGGGCAACAGACAAGAGACCCAGTACTTC. It encodes CASKRGNRQETQYF.

This clonotype was seen many times. The chain joins TRBV19 to TRBJ1-1; no reliable D call. Germline values: CDR1 LNHDA, CDR2 SQIVND (reference sequence). The CDR3 has 14 amino acids. V lost 7 bases and J 4 bases, leaving 16 bases between the germline ends. The chain's CDR3 is CASTSGPPGTEAFF. The DNA for the CDR3 is TGTGCCAGTACATCAGGACCTCCCGGCACTGAAGCTTTCTTT.

This clonotype showed up just a few times. This chain links TRBV20-1 with TRBJ1-5, with D maybe TRBD1 (5 bases). Germline V gene lookup returns CDR1 DFQATT and CDR2 SNEGSKA (reference sequence). Trimming shortened V by 4 bases and J by 7 bases, and 14 bases separated the two germline ends. The CDR3 is 13 amino acids. The CDR3 nucleotides are TGCAGTGCTATGCCTGGGGCATGGCAGCCCCAGCATTTT. Residues: CSAMPGAWQPQHF.

This chain joins TRBV5-6 and TRBJ1-5; D gene ambiguous. Germline values: CDR1 SGHDT, CDR2 YYEEEE. Trimming removed 0 bases at V and 3 bases at J, with 10 bases between. The CDR3 is made up of 15 amino acids. This chain's CDR3 is CASSLGPGFNQPQHF. CDR3 nucleotides: TGTGCCAGCAGCTTGGGCCCCGGATTCAATCAGCCCCAGCATTTT.

The chain couples TRBV5-6 to TRBJ2-2, with D maybe TRBD2 (5 bases). V was clipped by 2 bases and J by 4 bases, with 9 bases between them. The CDR3 spans 14 residues. Germline values: CDR1 SGHDT, CDR2 YYEEEE. Here the CDR3 reads CASSFPSGTGELFF. In nucleotides, the CDR3 is TGTGCCAGCAGCTTTCCCAGCGGCACCGGGGAGCTGTTTTTT. The entire variable domain, with the rest obtained from reference TRBV5-6 and TRBJ2-2, is as follows: DAGVTQSPTHLIKTRGQQVTLRCSPKSGHDTVSWYQQALGQGPQFIFQYYEEEERQRGNFPDRFSGHQFPNYSSELNVNALLLGDSALYLCASSFPSGTGELFFGEGSRLTVL.

This clonotype occurred many times. Germline and junction disagree at one end, which may indicate a read error. The chain joins TRBV19 to TRBJ2-2; D may correspond to TRBD1 or TRBD2 (5 bases each). Germline loops: CDR1 LNHDA, CDR2 SQIVND (reference sequence). This CDR3 is 15 amino acids long. DNA for the CDR3: TGTGCCAGTAGTATAGGGGGCGCGAACACCGGGGAGCTGCTTTTT. Its translation: CASSIGGANTGELLF.

This clonotype was seen a few times. The chain joins TRBV28 to TRBJ2-7, with 7 bases fitting TRBD1. There are 15 residues in the CDR3. Per germline, CDR1 MDHEN and CDR2 SYDVKM. The V gene end was trimmed by 2 bases and the J gene end by 3 bases; junction bases not matched to a gene: 7. The CDR3 here is CASSLIVTGYYEQYF. In nucleotides, the CDR3 is TGTGCCAGCAGTTTAATCGTGACAGGGTACTACGAGCAGTACTTC.

The V gene is TRBV5-1, the J gene TRBJ1-2; TRBD1 matches 7 bases. J gave up 8 bases and V 0 bases, and 10 bases lay outside the gene matches. Looked up from germline, CDR1 is SGHRS and CDR2 is YFSETQ. The CDR3 totals 15 residues. The CDR3 sequence: CASSLGGQPIRGYTF. The CDR3 DNA reads TGCGCCAGCAGCTTGGGGGGACAGCCGATTCGGGGCTACACCTTC. The whole variable domain, filled in from reference TRBV5-1 and TRBJ1-2, reads KAGVTQTPRYLIKTRGQQVTLSCSPISGHRSVSWYQQTPGQGLQFLFEYFSETQRNKGNFPGRFSGRQFSNSRSEMNVSTLELGDSALYLCASSLGGQPIRGYTFGSGTRLTVV.

The chain has TRBV28 and TRBJ1-6; a weak D match, TRBD1 (5 bases). V shed 2 bases and J shed 7 bases, with 12 bases lying between them. The germline gives CDR1 MDHEN, CDR2 SYDVKM. The CDR3 length is 15 residues. CDR3: CASSLAGTVNSPLHF. In nucleotides, the CDR3 is TGTGCCAGCAGTTTAGCAGGGACGGTGAATTCACCCCTCCACTTT.

The table lists this clonotype with many counts. This chain uses TRBV29-1 with TRBJ1-1; D not certain. This CDR3 has 13 residues. Trimming cost V 4 bases and J 0 bases, with 9 bases left between them. Germline CDR1 and CDR2: SQVTM and ANQGSEA. CDR3 loop: CSVVVHMNTEAFF. In DNA form, the CDR3 reads TGCAGCGTTGTTGTGCACATGAACACTGAAGCTTTCTTT.

This sequence joins TRBV7-2 and TRBJ2-4, with 8 bases matching TRBD1. This CDR3 is 17 amino acids long. Germline CDR1 SGHTA, CDR2 FQGNSA. The junction had 10 bases not matched to a gene; V was cut back by 0 bases and J by 6 bases. The CDR3 is CASSLAGQGRPGNIQYF. The CDR3 nucleotides are TGTGCCAGCAGCTTAGCCGGACAGGGCCGTCCGGGAAACATTCAGTACTTC.

This clonotype was picked up many times. V gene TRBV19 combines with J gene TRBJ1-1, with 7 bases identical to TRBD1. Per germline, CDR1 LNHDA and CDR2 SQIVND (reference sequence). After removal of 4 bases from V and 4 bases from J, the junction contained 6 bases not matched to a gene. The CDR3 spans 14 residues. The DNA for the CDR3 is TGTGCCAGTAGTACAACCCCAGGGGGCACTGAAGCTTTCTTT. It specifies CASSTTPGGTEAFF. Complete variable domain (other parts from reference TRBV19 and TRBJ1-1): DGGITQSPKYLFRKEGQNVTLSCEQNLNHDAMYWYRQDPGQGLRLIYYSQIVNDFQKGDIAEGYSVSREKKESFPLTVTSAQKNPTAFYLCASSTTPGGTEAFFGQGTRLTVV.